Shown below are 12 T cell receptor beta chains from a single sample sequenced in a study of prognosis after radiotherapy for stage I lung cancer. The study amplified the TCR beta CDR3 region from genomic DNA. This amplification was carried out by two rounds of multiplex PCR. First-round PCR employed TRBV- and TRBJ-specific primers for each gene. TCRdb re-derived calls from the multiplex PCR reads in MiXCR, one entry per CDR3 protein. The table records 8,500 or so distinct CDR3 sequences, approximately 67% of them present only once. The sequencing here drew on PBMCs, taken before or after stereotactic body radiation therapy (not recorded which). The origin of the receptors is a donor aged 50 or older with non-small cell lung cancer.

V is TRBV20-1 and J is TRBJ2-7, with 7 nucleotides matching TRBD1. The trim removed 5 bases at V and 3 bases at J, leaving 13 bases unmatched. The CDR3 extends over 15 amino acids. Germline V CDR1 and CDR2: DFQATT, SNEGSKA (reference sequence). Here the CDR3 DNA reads TGCAGTGCTTCCCGGGGACAGCGATCAGACTACGAGCAGTACTTC. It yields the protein CSASRGQRSDYEQYF.

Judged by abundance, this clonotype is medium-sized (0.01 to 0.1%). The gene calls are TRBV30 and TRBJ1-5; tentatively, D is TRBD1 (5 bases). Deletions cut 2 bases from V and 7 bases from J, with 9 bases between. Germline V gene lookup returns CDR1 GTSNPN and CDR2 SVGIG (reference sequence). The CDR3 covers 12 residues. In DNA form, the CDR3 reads TGTGCCTGGAGTTCCAGGGCCCAGCCCCAGCATTTT. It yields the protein CAWSSRAQPQHF.

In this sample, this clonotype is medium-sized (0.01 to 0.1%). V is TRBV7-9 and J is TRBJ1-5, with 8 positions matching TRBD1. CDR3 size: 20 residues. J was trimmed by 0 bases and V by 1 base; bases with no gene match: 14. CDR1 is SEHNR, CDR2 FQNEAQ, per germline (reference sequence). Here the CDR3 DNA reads TGTGCCAGCAGCTTAGTGTTGGCCCGACAGGGGTCCTATAGCAATCAGCCCCAGCATTTT. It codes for CASSLVLARQGSYSNQPQHF. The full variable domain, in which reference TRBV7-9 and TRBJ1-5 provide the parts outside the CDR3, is DTGVSQNPRHKITKRGQNVTFRCDPISEHNRLYWYRQTLGQGPEFLTYFQNEAQLEKSRLLSDRFSAERPKGSFSTLEIQRTEQGDSAMYLCASSLVLARQGSYSNQPQHFGDGTRLSIL.

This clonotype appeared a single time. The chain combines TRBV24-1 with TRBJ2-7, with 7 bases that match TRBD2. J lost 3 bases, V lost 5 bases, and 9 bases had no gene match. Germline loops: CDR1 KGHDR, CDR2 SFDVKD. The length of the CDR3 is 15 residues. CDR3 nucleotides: TGTGCCACCAGTGCCGCCGGGACTACCAGCTACGAGCAGTACTTC. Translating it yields CATSAAGTTSYEQYF.

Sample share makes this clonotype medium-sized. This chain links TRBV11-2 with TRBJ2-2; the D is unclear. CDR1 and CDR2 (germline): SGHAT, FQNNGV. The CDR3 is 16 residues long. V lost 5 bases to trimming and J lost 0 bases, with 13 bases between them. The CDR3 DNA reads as TGTGCCAGCAGCCCCACCTCCCTTGCGAACACCGGGGAGCTGTTTTTT. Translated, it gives CASSPTSLANTGELFF.

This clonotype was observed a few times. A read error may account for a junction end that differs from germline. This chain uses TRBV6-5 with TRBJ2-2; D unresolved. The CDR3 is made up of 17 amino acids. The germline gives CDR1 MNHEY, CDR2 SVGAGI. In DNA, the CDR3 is TGTGCCAGAAGTTACTCGATAGCTCGCGCGAACACCAGGGAGCTGTTTTTT. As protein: CARSYSIARANTRELFF.

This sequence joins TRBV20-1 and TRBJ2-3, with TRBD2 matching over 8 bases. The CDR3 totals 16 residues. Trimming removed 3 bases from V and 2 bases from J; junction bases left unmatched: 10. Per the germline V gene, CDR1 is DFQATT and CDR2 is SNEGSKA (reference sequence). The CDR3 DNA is TGCAGTGCTAGTCCGGTAGCGGGATTCACCACAGATACGCAGTATTTT. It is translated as CSASPVAGFTTDTQYF.

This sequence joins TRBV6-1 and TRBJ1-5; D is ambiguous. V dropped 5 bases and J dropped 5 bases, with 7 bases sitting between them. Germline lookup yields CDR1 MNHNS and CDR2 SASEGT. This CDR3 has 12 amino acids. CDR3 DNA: TGTGCCAGCAGTCTAGCCGATCAGCCCCAGCATTTT. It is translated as CASSLADQPQHF.

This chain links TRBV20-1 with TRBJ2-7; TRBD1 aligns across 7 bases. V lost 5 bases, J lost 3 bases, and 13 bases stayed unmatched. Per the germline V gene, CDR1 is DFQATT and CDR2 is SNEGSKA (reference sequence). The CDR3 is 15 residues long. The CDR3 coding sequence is TGCAGTGCTGCCCTGGGACAGCGATCAGACTACGAGCAGTACTTC. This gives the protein CSAALGQRSDYEQYF.

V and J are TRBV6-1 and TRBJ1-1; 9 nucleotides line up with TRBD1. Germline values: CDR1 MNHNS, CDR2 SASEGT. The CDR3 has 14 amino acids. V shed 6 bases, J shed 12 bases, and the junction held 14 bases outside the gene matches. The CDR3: CASRAPGTGTRSFF. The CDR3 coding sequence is TGTGCCAGCAGGGCCCCCGGGACAGGGACCCGATCTTTCTTT.

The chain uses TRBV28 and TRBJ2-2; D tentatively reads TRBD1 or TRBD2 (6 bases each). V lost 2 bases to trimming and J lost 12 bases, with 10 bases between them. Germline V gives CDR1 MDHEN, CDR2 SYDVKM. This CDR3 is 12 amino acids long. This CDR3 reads CASSLPGAKLFF. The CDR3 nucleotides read TGTGCCAGCAGTTTACCGGGGGCCAAGCTGTTTTTT. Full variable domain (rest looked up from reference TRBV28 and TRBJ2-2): DVKVTQSSRYLVKRTGEKVFLECVQDMDHENMFWYRQDPGLGLRLIYFSYDVKMKEKGDIPEGYSVSREKKERFSLILESASTNQTSMYLCASSLPGAKLFFGEGSRLTVL.

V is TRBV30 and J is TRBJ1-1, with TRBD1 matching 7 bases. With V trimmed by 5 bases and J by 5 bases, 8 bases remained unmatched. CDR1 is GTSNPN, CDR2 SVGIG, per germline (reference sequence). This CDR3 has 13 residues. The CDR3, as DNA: TGTGCCTGGGGAGTCCAGGGGGGGACTGAAGCTTTCTTT. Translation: CAWGVQGGTEAFF.